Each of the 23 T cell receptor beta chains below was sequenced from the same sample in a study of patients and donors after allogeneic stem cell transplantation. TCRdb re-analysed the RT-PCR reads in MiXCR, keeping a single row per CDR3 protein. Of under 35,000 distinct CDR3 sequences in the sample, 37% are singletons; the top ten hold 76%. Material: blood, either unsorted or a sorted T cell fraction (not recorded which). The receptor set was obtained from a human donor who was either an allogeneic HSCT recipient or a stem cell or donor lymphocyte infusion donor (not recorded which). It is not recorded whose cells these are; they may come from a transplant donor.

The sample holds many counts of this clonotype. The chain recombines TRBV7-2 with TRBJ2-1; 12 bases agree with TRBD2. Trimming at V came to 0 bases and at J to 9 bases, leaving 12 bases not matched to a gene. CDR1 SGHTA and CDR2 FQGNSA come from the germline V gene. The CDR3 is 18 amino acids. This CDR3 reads CASSLADPTSGRSGEQFF. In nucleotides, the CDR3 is TGTGCCAGCAGCTTAGCGGATCCCACTAGCGGGAGGTCTGGTGAGCAGTTCTTC.

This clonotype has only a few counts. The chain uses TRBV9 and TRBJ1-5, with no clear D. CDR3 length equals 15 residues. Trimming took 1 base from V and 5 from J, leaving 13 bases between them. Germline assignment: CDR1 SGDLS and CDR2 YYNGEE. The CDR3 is CASSVNPPGDQPQHF. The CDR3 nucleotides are TGTGCCAGCAGCGTAAACCCCCCTGGGGATCAGCCCCAGCATTTT. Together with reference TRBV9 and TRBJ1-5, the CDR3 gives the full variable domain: DSGVTQTPKHLITATGQRVTLRCSPRSGDLSVYWYQQSLDQGLQFLIQYYNGEERAKGNILERFSAQQFPDLHSELNLSSLELGDSALYFCASSVNPPGDQPQHFGDGTRLSIL.

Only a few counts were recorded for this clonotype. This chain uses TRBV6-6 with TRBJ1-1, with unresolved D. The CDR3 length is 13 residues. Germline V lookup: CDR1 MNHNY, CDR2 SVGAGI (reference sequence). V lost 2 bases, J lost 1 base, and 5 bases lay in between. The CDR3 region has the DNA TGTGCCAGCAGTTACGCCCCGAACACTGAAGCTTTCTTT. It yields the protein CASSYAPNTEAFF.

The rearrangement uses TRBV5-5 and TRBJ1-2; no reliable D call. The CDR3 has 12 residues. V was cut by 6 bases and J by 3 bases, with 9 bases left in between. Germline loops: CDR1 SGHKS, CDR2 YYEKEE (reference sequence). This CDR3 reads CASTGGDYGYTF. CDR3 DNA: TGTGCCAGCACCGGTGGGGACTATGGCTACACCTTC. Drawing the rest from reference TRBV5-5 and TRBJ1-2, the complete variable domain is DAGVTQSPTHLIKTRGQQVTLRCSPISGHKSVSWYQQVLGQGPQFIFQYYEKEERGRGNFPDRFSARQFPNYSSELNVNALLLGDSALYLCASTGGDYGYTFGSGTRLTVV.

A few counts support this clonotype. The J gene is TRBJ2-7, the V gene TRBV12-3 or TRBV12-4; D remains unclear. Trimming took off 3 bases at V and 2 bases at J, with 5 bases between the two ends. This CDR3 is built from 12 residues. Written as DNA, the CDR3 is TGTGCCAGCAGTTTCGATGCCTACGAGCAGTACTTC. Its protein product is CASSFDAYEQYF.

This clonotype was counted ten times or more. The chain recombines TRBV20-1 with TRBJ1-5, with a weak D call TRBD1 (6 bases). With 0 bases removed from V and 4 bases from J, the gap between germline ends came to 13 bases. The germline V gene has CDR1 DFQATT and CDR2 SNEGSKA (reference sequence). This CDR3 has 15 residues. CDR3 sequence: CSARDPLQGNQPQHF. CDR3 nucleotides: TGCAGTGCTAGAGATCCTCTACAGGGAAATCAGCCCCAGCATTTT.

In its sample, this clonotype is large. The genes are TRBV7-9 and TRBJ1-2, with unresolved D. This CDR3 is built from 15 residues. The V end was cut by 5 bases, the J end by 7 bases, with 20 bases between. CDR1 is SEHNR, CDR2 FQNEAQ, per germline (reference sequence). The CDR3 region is CASSPPDARYSGYTF. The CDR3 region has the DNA TGTGCCAGCAGCCCACCTGATGCCAGGTACTCTGGCTACACCTTC. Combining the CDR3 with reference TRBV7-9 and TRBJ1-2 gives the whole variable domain DTGVSQNPRHKITKRGQNVTFRCDPISEHNRLYWYRQTLGQGPEFLTYFQNEAQLEKSRLLSDRFSAERPKGSFSTLEIQRTEQGDSAMYLCASSPPDARYSGYTFGSGTRLTVV.

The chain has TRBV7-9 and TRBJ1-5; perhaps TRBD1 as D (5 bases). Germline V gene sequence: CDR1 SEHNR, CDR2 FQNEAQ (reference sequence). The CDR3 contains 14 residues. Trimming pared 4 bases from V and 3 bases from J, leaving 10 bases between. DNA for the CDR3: TGTGCCAGCAGCTCGGGACCGTCCAATCAGCCCCAGCATTTT. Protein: CASSSGPSNQPQHF.

The CDR3 reads CATEHFHETGELFF. The CDR3 bases are TGTGCCACGGAGCATTTTCACGAAACCGGGGAGCTGTTTTTT. The V gene is TRBV10-3, the J gene TRBJ2-2; D remains unclear. The ends were cut back, 10 bases at V and 5 bases at J, with 17 bases in the middle. This CDR3 is built from 14 residues. Germline V CDR1 and CDR2: ENHRY, SYGVKD.

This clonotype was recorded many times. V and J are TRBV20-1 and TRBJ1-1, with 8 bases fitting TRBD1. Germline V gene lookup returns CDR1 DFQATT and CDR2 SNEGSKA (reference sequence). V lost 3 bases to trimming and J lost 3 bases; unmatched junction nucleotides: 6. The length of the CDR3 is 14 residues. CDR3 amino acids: CSASHRGSYTEAFF. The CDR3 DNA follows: TGCAGTGCTAGTCACAGGGGGTCCTACACTGAAGCTTTCTTT.

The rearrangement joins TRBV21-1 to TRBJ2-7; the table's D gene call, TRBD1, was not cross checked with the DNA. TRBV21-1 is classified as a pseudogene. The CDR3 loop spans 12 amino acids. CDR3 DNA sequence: TGTGCCCCCGGCACAGAGCCCTACGAGCAGTACTTC. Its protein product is CAPGTEPYEQYF.

The CDR3 sequence: CASSAGLAGPKAGELFF. DNA for the CDR3: TGTGCCAGCAGTGCGGGACTAGCGGGGCCGAAGGCCGGGGAGCTGTTTTTT. V is TRBV27 and J is TRBJ2-2; 13 nucleotides agree with TRBD2. V trimming: 5 bases; J trimming: 6 bases; junction bases outside the gene matches: 9. The germline CDR1 and CDR2 sequences are MNHEY and SMNVEV (reference sequence). CDR3 length: 17 residues.

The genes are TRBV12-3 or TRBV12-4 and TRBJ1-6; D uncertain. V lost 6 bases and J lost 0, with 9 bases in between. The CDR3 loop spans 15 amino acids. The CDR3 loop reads CASSYRSSYNSPLHF. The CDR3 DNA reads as TGTGCCAGCAGCTATAGGAGCTCCTATAATTCACCCCTCCACTTT.

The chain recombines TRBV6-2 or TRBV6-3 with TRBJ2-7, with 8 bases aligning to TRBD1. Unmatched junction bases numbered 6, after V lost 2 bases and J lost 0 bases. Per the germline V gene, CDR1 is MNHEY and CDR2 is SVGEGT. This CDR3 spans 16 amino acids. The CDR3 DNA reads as TGTGCCAGCAGTTACAAGGCGGGACAGGCCTCCTACGAGCAGTACGTC. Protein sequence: CASSYKAGQASYEQYV.

The CDR3 protein is CASGSSTDTQYF. The CDR3, as DNA: TGTGCCAGCGGCTCTAGCACAGATACGCAGTATTTT. The chain employs TRBV11-3 and TRBJ2-3; D gene ambiguous. The CDR3 covers 12 residues. V was pared by 8 bases and J by 0 bases, with 6 bases between. Germline V lookup: CDR1 SGHNT, CDR2 YENEEA.

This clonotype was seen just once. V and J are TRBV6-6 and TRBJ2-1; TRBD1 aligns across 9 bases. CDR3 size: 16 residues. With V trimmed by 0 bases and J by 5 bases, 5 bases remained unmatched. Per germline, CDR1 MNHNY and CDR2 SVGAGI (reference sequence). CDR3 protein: CASSYSTGGFHNEQFF. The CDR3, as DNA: TGTGCCAGCAGTTACTCGACAGGGGGTTTCCACAATGAGCAGTTCTTC.

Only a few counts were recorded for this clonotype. CDR3 protein: CASSLGRISTDTQYF. CDR3 DNA sequence: TGTGCCAGCAGCTTAGGCCGGATTAGCACAGATACGCAGTATTTT. The genes are TRBV7-9 and TRBJ2-3; D gene ambiguous. The ends were cut back, 1 base at V and 0 bases at J, with 8 bases in the middle. The CDR3 runs to 15 residues. Germline CDR1 SEHNR, CDR2 FQNEAQ (reference sequence).

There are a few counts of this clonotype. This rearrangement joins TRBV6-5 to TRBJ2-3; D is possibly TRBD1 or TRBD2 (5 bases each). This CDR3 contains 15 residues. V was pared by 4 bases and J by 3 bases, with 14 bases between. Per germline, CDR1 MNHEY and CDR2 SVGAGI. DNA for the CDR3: TGTGCCAGCAGTTTTAGGGGAGAGGGGACAGATACGCAGTATTTT. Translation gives CASSFRGEGTDTQYF.

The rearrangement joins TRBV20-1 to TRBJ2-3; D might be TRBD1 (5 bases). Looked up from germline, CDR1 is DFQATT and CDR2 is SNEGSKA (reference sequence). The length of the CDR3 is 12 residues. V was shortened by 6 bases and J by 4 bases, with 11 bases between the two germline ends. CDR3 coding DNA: TGCAGTGCCCGACAGATCGCAGATACGCAGTATTTT. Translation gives CSARQIADTQYF.

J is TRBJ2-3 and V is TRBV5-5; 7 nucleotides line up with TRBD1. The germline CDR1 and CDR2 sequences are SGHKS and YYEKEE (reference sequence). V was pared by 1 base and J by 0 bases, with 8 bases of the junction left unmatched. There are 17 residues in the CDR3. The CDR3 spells CASSLNLPGQSTDTQYF. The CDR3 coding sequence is TGTGCCAGCAGCTTGAACCTCCCGGGACAGAGCACAGATACGCAGTATTTT.

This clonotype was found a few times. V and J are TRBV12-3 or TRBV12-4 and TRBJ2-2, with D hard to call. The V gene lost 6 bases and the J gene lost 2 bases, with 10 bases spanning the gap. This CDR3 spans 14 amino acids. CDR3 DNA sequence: TGTGCCAGCAGCCAACGACCAAACACCGGGGAGCTGTTTTTT. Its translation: CASSQRPNTGELFF.

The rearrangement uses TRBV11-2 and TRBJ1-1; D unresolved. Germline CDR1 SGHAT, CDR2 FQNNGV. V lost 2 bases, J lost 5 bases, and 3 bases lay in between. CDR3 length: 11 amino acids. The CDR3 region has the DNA TGTGCCAGCAGCTTAAGGACTGAAGCTTTCTTT. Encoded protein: CASSLRTEAFF.

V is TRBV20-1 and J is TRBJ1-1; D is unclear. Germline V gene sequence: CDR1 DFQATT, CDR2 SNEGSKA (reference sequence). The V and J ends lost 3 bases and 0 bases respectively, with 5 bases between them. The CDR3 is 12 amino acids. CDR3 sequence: CSARWVNTEAFF. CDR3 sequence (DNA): TGCAGTGCTAGGTGGGTGAACACTGAAGCTTTCTTT.